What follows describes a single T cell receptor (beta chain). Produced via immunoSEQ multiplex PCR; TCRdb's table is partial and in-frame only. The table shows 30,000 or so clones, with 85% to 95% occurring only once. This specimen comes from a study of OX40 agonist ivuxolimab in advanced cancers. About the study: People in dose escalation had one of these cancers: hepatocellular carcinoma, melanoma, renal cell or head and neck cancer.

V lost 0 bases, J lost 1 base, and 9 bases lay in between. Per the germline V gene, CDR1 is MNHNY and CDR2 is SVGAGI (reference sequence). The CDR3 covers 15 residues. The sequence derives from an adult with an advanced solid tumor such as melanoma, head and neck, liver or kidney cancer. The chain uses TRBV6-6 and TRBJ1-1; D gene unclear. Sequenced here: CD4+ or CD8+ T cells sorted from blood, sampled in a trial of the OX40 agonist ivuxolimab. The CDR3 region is CASSYSTGRNTEAFF. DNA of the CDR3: TGTGCCAGCAGTTACTCTACGGGGAGGAACACTGAAGCTTTCTTT.